This T cell receptor beta chain was observed in a study of blood T cell repertoires in COVID-19. Turning to the study itself: Samples representing acute and convalescent COVID-19 were sourced from the United States, Italy and Spain. The cDNA or gDNA used as material had been derived from T cells, B-cell-depleted T cells, or PBMCs.

In the original workflow: Amplified reference gene primers provided the basis for estimating nucleated cell counts. Generated by immunoSEQ multiplex PCR, the TCRdb table keeps only in-frame clones and is missing some. The DNA gave D and trimming, while V, J and clone size come from that table. The sample holds hundreds of thousands of clones, approximately 87% seen once. On this clone: Within the sample, other DNA sequences also encode this same CDR3.

Germline-derived CDR1 and CDR2 are LNHDA and SQIVND (reference sequence). CDR3 size: 14 residues. Trimming shortened V by 3 bases and J by 0 bases, and 9 bases separated the two germline ends. The gene calls are TRBV19 and TRBJ2-7; D possibly corresponds to TRBD1 (6 bases). The receptor's source is an older woman with COVID-19, enrolled during active disease. What was sequenced was peripheral blood. CDR3 sequence (DNA): TGTGCCAGTAGTATCGGCAGGGGCTCCTACGAGCAGTACTTC. Translating gives CASSIGRGSYEQYF.